This T cell receptor beta chain is drawn from a study of blood T cells in healthy people across ages. CDR1 SNHLY and CDR2 FYNNEI come from the germline V gene. This CDR3 comprises 11 residues. The V end was cut by 6 bases, the J end by 11 bases, with 13 bases between. For the second PCR, which ran for about 7 to 11 cycles, a sample-barcoded 5' primer and a J-beta primer mix were used. TCRdb re-derived calls from the 5' RACE reads in MiXCR, one entry per CDR3 protein. Here the sample spans roughly 1,500,000 distinct CDR3 sequences, around 42% being singletons. The V call is TRBV2, the J call TRBJ2-5; no definite D call. This TCR was sampled from a woman between 18 and 30 years old in good health. The sequenced sample was blood. CDR3 sequence: CASSRYQEQYF. In DNA, the CDR3 is TGTGCCAGCAGCAGGTACCAGGAGCAGTACTTC.